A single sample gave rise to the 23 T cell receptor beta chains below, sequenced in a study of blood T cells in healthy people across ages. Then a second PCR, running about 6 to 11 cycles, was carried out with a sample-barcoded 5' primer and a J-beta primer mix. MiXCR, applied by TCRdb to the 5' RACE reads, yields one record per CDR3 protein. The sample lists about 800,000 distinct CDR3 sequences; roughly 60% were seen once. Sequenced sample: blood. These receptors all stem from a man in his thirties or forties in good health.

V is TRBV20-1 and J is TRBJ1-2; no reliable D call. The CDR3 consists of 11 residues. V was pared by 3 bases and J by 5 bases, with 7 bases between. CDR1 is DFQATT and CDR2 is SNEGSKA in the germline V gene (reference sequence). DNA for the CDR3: TGCAGTGCTAGTGACGGTTATGGCTACACCTTC. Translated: CSASDGYGYTF.

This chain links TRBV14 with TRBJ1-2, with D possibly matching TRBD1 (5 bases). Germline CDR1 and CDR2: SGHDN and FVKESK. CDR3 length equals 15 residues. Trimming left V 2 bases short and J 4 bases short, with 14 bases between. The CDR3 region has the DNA TGTGCCAGCAGCCAATCGGTGCGGGGGACCTATGGCTACACCTTC. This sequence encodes CASSQSVRGTYGYTF.

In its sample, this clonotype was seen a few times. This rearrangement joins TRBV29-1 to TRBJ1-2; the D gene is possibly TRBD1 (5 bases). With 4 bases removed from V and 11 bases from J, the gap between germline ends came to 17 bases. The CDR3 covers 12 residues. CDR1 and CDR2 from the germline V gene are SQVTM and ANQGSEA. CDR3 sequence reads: CSVGGVTSTYTF. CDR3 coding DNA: TGCAGCGTTGGAGGGGTCACCTCAACGTACACCTTC.

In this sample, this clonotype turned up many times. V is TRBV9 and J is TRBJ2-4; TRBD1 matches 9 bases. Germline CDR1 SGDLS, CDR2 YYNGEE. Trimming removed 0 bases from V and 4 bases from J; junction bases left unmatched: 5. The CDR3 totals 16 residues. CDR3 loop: CASSVVAGQGKNIQYF. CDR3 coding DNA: TGTGCCAGCAGCGTAGTAGCAGGACAGGGGAAAAACATTCAGTACTTC.

The CDR3 DNA follows: TGTGCCAGCAGCCACAAGGGGTCCTCTCAAGAGACCCAGTACTTC. Translating gives CASSHKGSSQETQYF. The J gene is TRBJ2-4, the V gene TRBV14; tentatively, D is TRBD1 (5 bases). Judging by the DNA end, TRBJ2-5 fits better; the J call may be wrong. CDR3 length: 15 amino acids. CDR1 is SGHDN and CDR2 is FVKESK in the germline V gene.

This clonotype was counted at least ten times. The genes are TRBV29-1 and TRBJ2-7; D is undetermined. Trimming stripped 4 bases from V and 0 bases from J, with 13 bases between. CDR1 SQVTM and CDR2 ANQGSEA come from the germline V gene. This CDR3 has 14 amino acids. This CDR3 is CSVVPGRYSYEQYF. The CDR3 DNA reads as TGCAGCGTTGTCCCCGGCAGGTACTCCTACGAGCAGTACTTC.

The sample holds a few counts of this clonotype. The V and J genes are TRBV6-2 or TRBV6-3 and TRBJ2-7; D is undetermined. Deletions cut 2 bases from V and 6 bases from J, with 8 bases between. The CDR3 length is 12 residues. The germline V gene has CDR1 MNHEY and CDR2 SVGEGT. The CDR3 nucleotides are TGTGCCAGCAGTTACCTTAAAGCCGAGCAGTACTTC. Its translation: CASSYLKAEQYF.

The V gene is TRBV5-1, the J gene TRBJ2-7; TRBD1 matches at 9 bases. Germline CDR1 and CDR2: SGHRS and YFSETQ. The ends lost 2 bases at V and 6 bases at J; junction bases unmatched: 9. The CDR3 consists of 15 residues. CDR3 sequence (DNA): TGCGCCAGCAGCTTAGGACAGGGGTTGAGGGTCGAGCAGTACTTC. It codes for CASSLGQGLRVEQYF.

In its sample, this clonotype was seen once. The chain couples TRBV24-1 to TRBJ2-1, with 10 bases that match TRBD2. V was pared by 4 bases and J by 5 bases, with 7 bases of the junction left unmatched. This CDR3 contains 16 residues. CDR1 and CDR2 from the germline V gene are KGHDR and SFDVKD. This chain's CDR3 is CATSDPSGGADNEQFF. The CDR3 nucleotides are TGTGCCACCAGTGACCCAAGCGGGGGGGCCGACAATGAGCAGTTCTTC.

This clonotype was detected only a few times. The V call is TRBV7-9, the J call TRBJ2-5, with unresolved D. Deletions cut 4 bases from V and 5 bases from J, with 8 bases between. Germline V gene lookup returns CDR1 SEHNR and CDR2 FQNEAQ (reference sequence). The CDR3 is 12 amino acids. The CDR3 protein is CASSSNFETQYF. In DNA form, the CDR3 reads TGTGCCAGCAGCTCCAATTTTGAGACCCAGTACTTC.

Here the CDR3 DNA reads TGCAGCGTTGCGAAGGAAAGGGTGGGTACTGAAGCTTTCTTT. Protein: CSVAKERVGTEAFF. This chain connects TRBV29-1 to TRBJ1-1; D is ambiguous. V lost 4 bases to trimming and J lost 5 bases, with 17 bases between them. This CDR3 is 14 amino acids long. Germline CDR1 and CDR2: SQVTM and ANQGSEA.

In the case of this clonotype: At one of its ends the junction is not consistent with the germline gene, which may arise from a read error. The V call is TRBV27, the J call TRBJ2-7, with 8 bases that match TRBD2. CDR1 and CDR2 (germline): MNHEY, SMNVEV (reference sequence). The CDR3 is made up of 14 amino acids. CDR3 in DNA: TGTGCCAGCGGTTTAGCGGGGAACTCCTACGAGCAGTACTTC. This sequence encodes CASGLAGNSYEQYF.

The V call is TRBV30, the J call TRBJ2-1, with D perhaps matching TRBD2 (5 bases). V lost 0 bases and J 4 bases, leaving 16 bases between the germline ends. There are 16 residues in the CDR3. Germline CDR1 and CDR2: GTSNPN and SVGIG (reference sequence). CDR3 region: CAWSVQWRHPYNEQFF. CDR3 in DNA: TGTGCCTGGAGTGTACAGTGGAGGCACCCTTACAATGAGCAGTTCTTC.

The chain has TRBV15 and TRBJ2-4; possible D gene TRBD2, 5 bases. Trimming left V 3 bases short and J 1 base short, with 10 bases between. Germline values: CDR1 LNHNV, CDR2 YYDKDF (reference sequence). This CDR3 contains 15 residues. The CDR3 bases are TGTGCCACCAGCAGCCAGGACTGGGCCAAAAACATTCAGTACTTC. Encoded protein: CATSSQDWAKNIQYF.

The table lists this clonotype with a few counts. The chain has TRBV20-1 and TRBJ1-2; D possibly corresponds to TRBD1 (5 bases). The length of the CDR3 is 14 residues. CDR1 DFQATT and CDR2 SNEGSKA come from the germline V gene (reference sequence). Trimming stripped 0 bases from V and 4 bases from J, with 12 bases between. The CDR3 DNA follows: TGCAGTGCTAGAGATCAGCGGGGGTCCTATGGCTACACCTTC. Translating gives CSARDQRGSYGYTF.

CDR3 loop: CSAPDRETQYF. CDR3 nucleotides: TGCAGTGCCCCGGACAGGGAGACCCAGTACTTC. V and J are TRBV20-1 and TRBJ2-5, with 7 bases matching TRBD1. Germline assignment: CDR1 DFQATT and CDR2 SNEGSKA (reference sequence). J lost 5 bases, V lost 6 bases, and 3 bases had no gene match. There are 11 residues in the CDR3.

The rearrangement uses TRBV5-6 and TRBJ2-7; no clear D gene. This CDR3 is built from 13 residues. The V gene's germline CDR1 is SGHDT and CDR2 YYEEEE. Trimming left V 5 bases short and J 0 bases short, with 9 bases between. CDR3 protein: CASRRWGSYEQYF. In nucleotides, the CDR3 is TGTGCCAGCAGAAGATGGGGCTCCTACGAGCAGTACTTC. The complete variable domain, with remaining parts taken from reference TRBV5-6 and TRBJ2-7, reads DAGVTQSPTHLIKTRGQQVTLRCSPKSGHDTVSWYQQALGQGPQFIFQYYEEEERQRGNFPDRFSGHQFPNYSSELNVNALLLGDSALYLCASRRWGSYEQYFGPGTRLTVT.

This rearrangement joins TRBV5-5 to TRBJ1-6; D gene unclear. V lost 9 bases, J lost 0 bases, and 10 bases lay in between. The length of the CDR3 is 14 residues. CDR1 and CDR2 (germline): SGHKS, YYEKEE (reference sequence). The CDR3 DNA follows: TGTGCCACCTCACTGCCCTCCTATAATTCACCCCTCCACTTT. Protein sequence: CATSLPSYNSPLHF.

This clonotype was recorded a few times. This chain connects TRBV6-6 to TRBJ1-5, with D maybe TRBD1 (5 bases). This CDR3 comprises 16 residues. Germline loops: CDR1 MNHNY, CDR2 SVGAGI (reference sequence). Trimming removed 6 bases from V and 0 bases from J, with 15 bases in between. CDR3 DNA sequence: TGTGCCAGCAGCCCCGAGGGGAAAGCTAGCAATCAGCCCCAGCATTTT. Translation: CASSPEGKASNQPQHF.

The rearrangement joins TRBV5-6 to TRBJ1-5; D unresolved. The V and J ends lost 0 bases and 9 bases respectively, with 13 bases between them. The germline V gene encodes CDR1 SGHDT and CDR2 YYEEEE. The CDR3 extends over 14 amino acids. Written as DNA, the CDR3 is TGTGCCAGCAGCTTGGGCGACGGGGTCCGGCCCCAGCATTTT. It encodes CASSLGDGVRPQHF.

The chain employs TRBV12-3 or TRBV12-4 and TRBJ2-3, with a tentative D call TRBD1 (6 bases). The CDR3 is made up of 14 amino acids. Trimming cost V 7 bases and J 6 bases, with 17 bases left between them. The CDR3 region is CASTQGSLADTQYF. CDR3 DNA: TGTGCCAGCACCCAGGGGTCATTGGCGGATACGCAGTATTTT.

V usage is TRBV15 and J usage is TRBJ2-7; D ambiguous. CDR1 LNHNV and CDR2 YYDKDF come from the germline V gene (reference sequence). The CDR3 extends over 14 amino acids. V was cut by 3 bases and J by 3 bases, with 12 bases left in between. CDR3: CATSSEPFIYEQYF. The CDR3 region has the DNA TGTGCCACCAGCAGCGAACCCTTTATCTACGAGCAGTACTTC.

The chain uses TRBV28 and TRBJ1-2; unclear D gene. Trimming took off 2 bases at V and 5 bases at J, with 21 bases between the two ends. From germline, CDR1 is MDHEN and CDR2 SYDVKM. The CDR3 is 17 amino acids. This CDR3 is CASSLTGMGPAQYGYTF. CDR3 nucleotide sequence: TGTGCCAGCAGTTTAACTGGGATGGGCCCCGCCCAGTATGGCTACACCTTC.